Listed below are T cell receptor beta chains from one sample, sequenced in a study of cytomegalovirus exposure and HLA in healthy donors. Some clones are missing from TCRdb's copy, which holds only in-frame ones; the method was immunoSEQ multiplex PCR. Of 130,000 or so clones in the sample, approximately 84% were seen once. The source material was PBMCs. These receptors were obtained from a woman between 40 and 50 years old in good health and CMV-seronegative. The CDR3 runs from the conserved cysteine through the conserved F or W. A D gene is named only where the DNA matches it firmly. A row's size may be missing; if present it is once, few, many or a size class.

D gene	clone size	V gene	J gene	CDR3 DNA	CDR3 protein
TRBD2	.	TRBV7-2	TRBJ2-5	TGTGCCAGCAGCTCCACTAGCGGGAACCAAGAGACCCAGTACTTC	CASSSTSGNQETQYF
.	.	TRBV2	TRBJ2-3	TGTGCCAGCAACCTGGCGGCTACAGATACGCAGTATTTT	CASNLAATDTQYF
.	.	TRBV28	TRBJ1-4	TGTGCCAGCAGTCCGCAGGGTCAGGTTAATGAAAAACTGTTTTTT	CASSPQGQVNEKLFF
TRBD2	.	TRBV28	TRBJ2-2	TGTGCCAGCAGTTTGATGGGGGGGAGGACCGGGGAGCTGTTTTTT	CASSLMGGRTGELFF
.	.	TRBV7-9	TRBJ2-3	TGTGCCAGCAGCCCTGACGGGGTCACAGATACGCAGTATTTT	CASSPDGVTDTQYF
.	.	TRBV2	TRBJ1-1	TGTGCCAGCACCGTCGTCGGGAGATGGGACACTGAAGCTTTCTTT	CASTVVGRWDTEAFF
.	.	TRBV6-5	TRBJ2-7	TGTGCCAGCAGTTACCGCGGTAGGACCTACGAGCAGTACTTC	CASSYRGRTYEQYF
TRBD2	.	TRBV19	TRBJ2-1	TGTGCCAGTAGTATTGGGACTAGCGGGAGCCTGGAGTTCTTC	CASSIGTSGSLEFF
TRBD1	.	TRBV13	TRBJ2-1	TGTGCCAGCAGCTGGCAGAATGCCGGGACAGGGGGACGCAATGAGCAGTTCTTC	CASSWQNAGTGGRNEQFF
TRBD2	.	TRBV7-9	TRBJ2-7	TGTGCCAGCAGCTTAGCTAGCGGGAGCCCCTTCGAGCAGTACTTC	CASSLASGSPFEQYF
TRBD1	.	TRBV7-3	TRBJ1-1	TGTGCCAGCAGCTCAAATCAGAGGACAGGGGGCGCGATGAACACTGAAGCTTTCTTT	CASSSNQRTGGAMNTEAFF
.	.	TRBV6-1	TRBJ2-1	TGTGCCAGCACCCCCAGCTCCTACAATGAGCAGTTCTTC	CASTPSSYNEQFF
.	.	TRBV7-9	TRBJ2-7	TGTGCCAGCAACCGGGACACCTCCTACGAGCAGTACTTC	CASNRDTSYEQYF
TRBD2	once	TRBV7-2	TRBJ2-7	TGTGCCAGCAGCTTGTACCCGGGACTAGCGGCCTCCTACGAGCAGTACTTC	CASSLYPGLAASYEQYF
TRBD2	.	TRBV7-2	TRBJ2-7	TGTGCCAGCAGCTTCGGACTAGCGGGAGGGCTTCGGGGGGAGCAGTACTTC	CASSFGLAGGLRGEQYF
TRBD2	.	TRBV7-8	TRBJ2-7	TGTGCCAGCAGCCGGGGGGGGACGGCTACCGAGCAGTACTTC	CASSRGGTATEQYF
.	.	TRBV15	TRBJ2-7	TGTGCCACCAGCAGAGATAGGGGGGGGCGTATTTCCCACGAGCAGTACTTC	CATSRDRGGRISHEQYF
.	few	TRBV6-1	TRBJ2-2	TGTGCCAGTACCCCGGGATCCGCGAACACCGGGGAGCTGTTTTTT	CASTPGSANTGELFF
TRBD1	.	TRBV18	TRBJ1-1	TGTGCCAGCTCAATCACCGGGACAGGGGGCAGTACTGAAGCTTTCTTT	CASSITGTGGSTEAFF
TRBD2	.	TRBV5-1	TRBJ2-1	TGCGCCAGCCGCCTCTTAGTAGCGGGAGGCAATGAGCAGTTCTTC	CASRLLVAGGNEQFF